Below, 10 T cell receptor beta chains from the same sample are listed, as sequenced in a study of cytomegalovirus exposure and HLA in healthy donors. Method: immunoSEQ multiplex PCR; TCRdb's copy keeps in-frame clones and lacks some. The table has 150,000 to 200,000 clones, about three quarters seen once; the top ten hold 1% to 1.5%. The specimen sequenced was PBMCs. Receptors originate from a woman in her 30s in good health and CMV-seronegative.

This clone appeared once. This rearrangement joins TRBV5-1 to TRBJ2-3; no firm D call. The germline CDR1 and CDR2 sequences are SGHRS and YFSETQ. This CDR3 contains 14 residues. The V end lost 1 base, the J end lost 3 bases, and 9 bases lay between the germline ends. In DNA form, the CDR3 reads TGCGCCAGCAGCTTGAAATTGAGTACAGATACGCAGTATTTT. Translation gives CASSLKLSTDTQYF.

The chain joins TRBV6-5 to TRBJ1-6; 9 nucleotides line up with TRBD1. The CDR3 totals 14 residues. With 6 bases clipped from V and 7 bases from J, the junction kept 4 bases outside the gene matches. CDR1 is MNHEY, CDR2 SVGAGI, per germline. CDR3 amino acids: CASRSTGGNSPLHF. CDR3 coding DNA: TGTGCCAGCAGGTCGACAGGGGGAAATTCACCCCTCCACTTT.

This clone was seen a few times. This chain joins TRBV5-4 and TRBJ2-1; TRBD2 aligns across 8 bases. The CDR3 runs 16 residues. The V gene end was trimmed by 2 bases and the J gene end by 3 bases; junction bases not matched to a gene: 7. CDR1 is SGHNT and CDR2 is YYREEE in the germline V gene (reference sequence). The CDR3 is CASSLRSAGVYNEQFF. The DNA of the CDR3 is TGTGCCAGCAGCTTAAGATCAGCGGGAGTCTACAATGAGCAGTTCTTC. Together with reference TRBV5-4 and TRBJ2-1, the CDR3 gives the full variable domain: ETGVTQSPTHLIKTRGQQVTLRCSSQSGHNTVSWYQQALGQGPQFIFQYYREEENGRGNFPPRFSGLQFPNYSSELNVNALELDDSALYLCASSLRSAGVYNEQFFGPGTRLTVL.

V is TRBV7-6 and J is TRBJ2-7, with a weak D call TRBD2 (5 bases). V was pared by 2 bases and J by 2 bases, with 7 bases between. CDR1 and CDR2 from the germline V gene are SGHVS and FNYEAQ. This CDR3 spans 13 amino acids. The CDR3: CASSLQEAYEQYF. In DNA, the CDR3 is TGTGCCAGCAGCTTACAGGAGGCCTACGAGCAGTACTTC. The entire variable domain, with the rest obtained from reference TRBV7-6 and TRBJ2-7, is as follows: GAGVSQSPRYKVTKRGQDVALRCDPISGHVSLYWYRQALGQGPEFLTYFNYEAQQDKSGLPNDRFSAERPEGSISTLTIQRTEQRDSAMYRCASSLQEAYEQYFGPGTRLTVT.

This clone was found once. CDR3 nucleotide sequence: TGTGCCAGCAGCGAGAGGTGGGGACAAGAAGAGACCCAGTACTTC. The encoded protein is CASSERWGQEETQYF. The chain employs TRBV7-6 and TRBJ2-5, with D tentatively TRBD1 (6 bases). There are 15 residues in the CDR3. Germline-derived CDR1 and CDR2 are SGHVS and FNYEAQ. The V end was cut by 5 bases, the J end by 3 bases, with 16 bases between.

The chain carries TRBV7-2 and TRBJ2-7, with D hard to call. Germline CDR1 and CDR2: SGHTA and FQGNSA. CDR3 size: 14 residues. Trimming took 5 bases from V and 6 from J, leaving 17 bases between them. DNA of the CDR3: TGTGCCAGCAGCGCCCCCTCGCCGACGGGCGAGCAGTACTTC. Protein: CASSAPSPTGEQYF.

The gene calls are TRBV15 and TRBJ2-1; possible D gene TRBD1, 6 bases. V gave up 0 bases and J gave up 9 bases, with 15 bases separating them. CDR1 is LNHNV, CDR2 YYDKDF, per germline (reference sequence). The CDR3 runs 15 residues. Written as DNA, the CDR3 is TGTGCCACCAGCAGAGATGGGGGCGGCCTAATTGAGCAGTTCTTC. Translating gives CATSRDGGGLIEQFF.

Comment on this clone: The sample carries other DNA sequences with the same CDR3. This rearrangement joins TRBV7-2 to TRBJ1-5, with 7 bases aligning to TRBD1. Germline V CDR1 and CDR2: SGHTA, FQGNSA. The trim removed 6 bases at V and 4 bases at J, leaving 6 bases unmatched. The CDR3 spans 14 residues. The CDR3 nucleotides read TGTGCCAGCAGTTTTTCAGGGGGGAATCAGCCCCAGCATTTT. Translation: CASSFSGGNQPQHF. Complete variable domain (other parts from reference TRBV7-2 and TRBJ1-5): GAGVSQSPSNKVTEKGKDVELRCDPISGHTALYWYRQSLGQGLEFLIYFQGNSAPDKSGLPSDRFSAERTGGSVSTLTIQRTQQEDSAVYLCASSFSGGNQPQHFGDGTRLSIL.

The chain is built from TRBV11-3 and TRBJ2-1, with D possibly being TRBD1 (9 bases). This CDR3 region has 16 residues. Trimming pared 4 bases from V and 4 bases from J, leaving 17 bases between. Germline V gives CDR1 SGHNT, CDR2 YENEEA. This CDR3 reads CASSSGGTGIYNEQFF. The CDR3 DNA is TGTGCCAGCAGCTCGGGGGGGACAGGGATTTACAATGAGCAGTTCTTC.

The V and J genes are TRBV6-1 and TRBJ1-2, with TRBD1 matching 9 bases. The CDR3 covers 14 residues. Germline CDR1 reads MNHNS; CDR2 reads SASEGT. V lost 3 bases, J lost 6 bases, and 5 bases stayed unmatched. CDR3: CASSEVTGGNGYTF. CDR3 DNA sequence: TGTGCCAGCAGTGAGGTGACAGGGGGGAATGGCTACACCTTC.